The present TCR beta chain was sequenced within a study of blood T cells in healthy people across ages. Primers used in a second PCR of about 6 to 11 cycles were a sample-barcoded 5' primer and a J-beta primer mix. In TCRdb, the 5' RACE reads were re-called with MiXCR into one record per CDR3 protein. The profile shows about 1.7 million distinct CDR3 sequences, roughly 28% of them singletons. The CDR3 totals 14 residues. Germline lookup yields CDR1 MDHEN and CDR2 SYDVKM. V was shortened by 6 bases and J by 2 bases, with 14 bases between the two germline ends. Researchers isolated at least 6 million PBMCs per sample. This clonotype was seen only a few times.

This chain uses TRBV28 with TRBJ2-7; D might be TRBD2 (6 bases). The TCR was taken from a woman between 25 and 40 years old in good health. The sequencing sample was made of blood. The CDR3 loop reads CASSMGGGAYEQYF. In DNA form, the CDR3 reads TGTGCCAGCAGCATGGGGGGAGGCGCCTACGAGCAGTACTTC.